The following is a TCR beta chain sequence with its context. Its antigen has not been determined. Base qualities are not at hand, and no much larger clone is one base apart. Genomic DNA was isolated from the sorted cells so that the TCRbeta CDR3 region could be sequenced. The immunoSEQ Assay was used for sequencing of TCRbeta CDR3 regions. TCRdb obtained this table from immuneACCESS and retained in-frame rearrangements with V and J assigned. These tables miss some clones; where compared with another copy, unresolved V genes account for less than half of the shortfall, and the remainder is unexplained. This sample holds about 66,000 clones; roughly four fifths were observed only once. Roughly 2.4% of the sample is in the top ten clones. The sample belongs to a study of OX40 agonist ivuxolimab in advanced cancers. With respect to the entire study: Ivuxolimab, which targeted the costimulatory receptor OX40 (CD134), was an agonistic, fully human IgG2 monoclonal antibody. Of the roughly 53 patients in dose escalation, 19 had hepatocellular carcinoma, approximately 15 had melanoma, 9 had renal cell carcinoma and 9 had head and neck cancer. The paper describes the monotherapy dose-escalation part (N of about 47 patients) of the phase I trial of ivuxolimab. In the dose-escalation cohort, nearly 85% of patients were male, and the mean age was 60 years with a range of about 20 to 90. Intravenous ivuxolimab was administered to patients every 2 weeks at six dose levels: 0.01, 0.1, 0.3, 1.5, 3 and 10 mg/kg. Prior anti-PD-1, anti-PD-L1 or anti-CTLA-4 therapy was permitted, and checkpoint inhibitors had been received by under 50% of dose-escalation patients. Partial responses were achieved by three dose-escalation patients, of whom one had hepatocellular carcinoma and two had cutaneous melanoma. Peripheral TCRbeta sequencing was intended to test whether TCR sequence diversity was altered and clonal T-cell expansion was caused by ivuxolimab. What the study reported, not specific to this receptor: Low levels of normalized T-cell clonal expansion were also seen in some nonresponding patients. In partial responders in the 0.1-3.0 mg/kg groups, normalized peripheral clonal expansion was found to be among the lowest, especially among CD8+ T cells. Antigen specificity was not determined for the clonally expanded peripheral T cells. At doses from 0.1 to 3.0 mg/kg, clonal expansion was seen in both CD4+ and CD8+ blood T cells between baseline and week 6. After ivuxolimab, CD8+ T cells had more expanded clones than CD4+ T cells on average.

V is pared back by 5 bases and J by 3 bases, with 14 bases lying between the germline termini. From its cysteine to its phenylalanine, the CDR3 spans 15 amino acids. CDR3 DNA is the only sequence kept; it has 45 bases, read in frame from the first base. From a lookup of the germline V gene, CDR1 and CDR2 are MNHEY and SVGAGI. Patients with a history of autoimmune disease or receiving systemic immunosuppression were excluded from the trial. Peripheral blood for TCR sequencing was collected from all dose cohorts at baseline, on cycle 4 day 1, and on cycle 7 day 1. Samples were obtained from an open-label, multicenter, first-in-human phase I dose-escalation trial of ivuxolimab. The trial enrolled adults with locally advanced or metastatic head and neck squamous cell, hepatocellular, melanoma or renal cell carcinoma. Before TCR sequencing, CD4+ T cells and CD8+ T cells from peripheral blood were sorted into separate populations.

The chain is assembled from TRBV6-5 and TRBJ1-5, with no D gene named confidently. The sequences come from CD4+ or CD8+ T cells sorted from blood, collected in a trial of the OX40 agonist ivuxolimab. This TCR came from an adult with an advanced solid tumor such as melanoma, head and neck, liver or kidney cancer. This receptor carries the CDR3 CASSKSQDTNQPQHF. In nucleotides, the sequence is TGTGCCAGCAGTAAATCTCAAGACACCAATCAGCCCCAGCATTTT.